This T cell receptor (beta chain) appears in the sequencing data of a study of identical twins. Ten or more counts support this clonotype. V shed 0 bases, J shed 1 base, and the junction held 1 base outside the gene matches. The germline gives CDR1 MNHEY, CDR2 SVGAGI. The CDR3 is 15 amino acids. Healthy Caucasian individuals made up all the donors. TCRdb reprocessed the 5' RACE reads with MiXCR, giving one entry per CDR3 protein. This sample yields 250,000 or so distinct CDR3 sequences, of which about 8.3% are seen a single time; around 3% belongs to the top ten. These data were likewise used in another study, on yellow fever vaccine responses in identical twins.

The source of this sequence is a woman aged 18-30 years in good health. Sample: CD8+ T cells sorted from blood. The chain recombines TRBV6-5 with TRBJ1-1; TRBD1 agrees at 8 bases. DNA of the CDR3: TGTGCCAGCAGTTACTCGACAGGGGCGAACACTGAAGCTTTCTTT. Its protein is CASSYSTGANTEAFF.